The 15 T cell receptor beta chains given below trace back to one sample, sequenced in a study of T cells in Graves' hyperthyroidism and ophthalmopathy. RNA transcripts gave rise to amplified TCR beta CDR3 regions. HTBI primers were employed in a first-round RT-PCR of the TCR CDR3. TCRdb passed the multiplex PCR reads through MiXCR, listing each CDR3 protein once. This table holds approximately 620,000 distinct CDR3 sequences, around 13% found once. The sequenced sample consisted of blood. The receptors here all came from a woman aged 25 to 39 with Graves' hyperthyroidism that later progressed to Graves' ophthalmopathy.

Regarding this clonotype: The CDR3 does not close with the conserved phenylalanine or tryptophan, likely indicating a read error. The gene calls are TRBV12-3 or TRBV12-4 and TRBJ2-3; 9 bases are shared with TRBD2. V lost 4 bases to trimming and J lost 0 bases; unmatched junction nucleotides: 8. This CDR3 has 17 amino acids. DNA for the CDR3: TGTGCCAGCAGTTCTTCCCTAGCGGGGCTAAGCACAGATACGCAGTATCTT. Its translation: CASSSSLAGLSTDTQYL.

The table lists this clonotype with a few counts. This chain connects TRBV4-2 to TRBJ2-7; 9 bases fit TRBD2. This CDR3 comprises 15 residues. Germline values: CDR1 LGHNA, CDR2 YNFKEQ. V was clipped by 4 bases and J by 2 bases; unmatched bases: 6. CDR3 loop: CASSLRLAETYEQYF. The CDR3 DNA is TGTGCCAGCAGCCTTCGACTAGCGGAGACCTACGAGCAGTACTTC.

This clonotype was counted many times. The chain combines TRBV27 with TRBJ2-6; TRBD2 matches 9 bases. Trimming cost V 6 bases and J 0 bases; bases outside gene matches: 12. The CDR3 has 19 residues. Germline assignment: CDR1 MNHEY and CDR2 SMNVEV (reference sequence). The CDR3: CASSPPAGGGSSGANVLTF. In nucleotides, the CDR3 is TGTGCCAGCAGCCCCCCCGCGGGAGGGGGTAGCTCTGGGGCCAACGTCCTGACTTTC. Complete variable domain (other parts from reference TRBV27 and TRBJ2-6): EAQVTQNPRYLITVTGKKLTVTCSQNMNHEYMSWYRQDPGLGLRQIYYSMNVEVTDKGDVPEGYKVSRKEKRNFPLILESPSPNQTSLYFCASSPPAGGGSSGANVLTFGAGSRLTVL.

The chain recombines TRBV5-8 with TRBJ2-3; unclear D gene. CDR3 size: 13 residues. The V and J ends lost 3 bases and 5 bases respectively, with 10 bases between them. Germline V gene data show CDR1 as SGHTS and CDR2 as YDEGEE. The CDR3 DNA follows: TGTGCCAGCAGCTACACCCCAGGAGATACGCAGTATTTT. This codes for CASSYTPGDTQYF. Full variable domain (remainder filled in from reference TRBV5-8 and TRBJ2-3): EAGVTQSPTHLIKTRGQQATLRCSPISGHTSVYWYQQALGLGLQFLLWYDEGEERNRGNFPPRFSGRQFPNYSSELNVNALELEDSALYLCASSYTPGDTQYFGPGTRLTVL.

Many counts were recorded for this clonotype. J is TRBJ2-1 and V is TRBV11-3, with TRBD2 matching 13 bases. Germline V gives CDR1 SGHNT, CDR2 YENEEA. Unmatched junction bases numbered 7, after V lost 6 bases and J lost 8 bases. The CDR3 has 15 residues. The CDR3 sequence: CASRRLAGGFDEQFF. DNA of the CDR3: TGTGCCAGCAGGAGACTAGCGGGAGGTTTCGATGAGCAGTTCTTC.

This clonotype was picked up many times. The genes are TRBV30 and TRBJ1-1; D is ambiguous. This CDR3 has 13 amino acids. CDR1 is GTSNPN, CDR2 SVGIG, per germline (reference sequence). V was trimmed by 7 bases and J by 3 bases, leaving 15 bases between them. CDR3 loop: CALSRGPDTEAFF. The DNA for the CDR3 is TGTGCCTTATCCCGTGGACCTGACACTGAAGCTTTCTTT.

This clonotype was counted many times. The rearrangement joins TRBV6-2 or TRBV6-3 to TRBJ2-7; 8 nucleotides align to TRBD1. The CDR3 totals 17 residues. Germline CDR1 MNHEY, CDR2 SVGEGT. With 7 bases clipped from V and 5 bases from J, the junction kept 19 bases outside the gene matches. CDR3 region: CASTPIGQGKPDDEQYF. The DNA of the CDR3 is TGTGCCAGCACTCCAATTGGACAGGGAAAACCAGACGACGAGCAGTACTTC.

This clonotype was counted a few times. The CDR3, as DNA: TGTGCCAGCAGACCCCGGGGGATCAGCACCGGGGAGCTGTTTTTT. It translates to CASRPRGISTGELFF. The genes are TRBV9 and TRBJ2-2, with D maybe TRBD2 (6 bases). The V gene's germline CDR1 is SGDLS and CDR2 YYNGEE. The CDR3 spans 15 residues. The V gene lost 5 bases and the J gene lost 4 bases, with 15 bases spanning the gap.

This clonotype was seen repeatedly, ten times or more. J is TRBJ1-4 and V is TRBV28, with a tentative D call TRBD1 (6 bases). The ends were cut back, 2 bases at V and 7 bases at J, with 11 bases in the middle. CDR1 MDHEN and CDR2 SYDVKM come from the germline V gene. The CDR3 contains 14 residues. CDR3 residues: CASSLIQGGEKLFF. For the CDR3, the DNA is TGTGCCAGCAGTTTAATACAGGGCGGTGAAAAACTGTTTTTT. The whole variable domain, remainder taken from reference TRBV28 and TRBJ1-4, is DVKVTQSSRYLVKRTGEKVFLECVQDMDHENMFWYRQDPGLGLRLIYFSYDVKMKEKGDIPEGYSVSREKKERFSLILESASTNQTSMYLCASSLIQGGEKLFFGSGTQLSVL.

The chain uses TRBV6-2 or TRBV6-3 and TRBJ2-7; 8 nucleotides match TRBD1. The trim removed 6 bases at V and 5 bases at J, leaving 9 bases unmatched. Germline V CDR1 and CDR2: MNHEY, SVGEGT. This CDR3 region has 14 residues. The CDR3 sequence: CASSNQDRVNEQYF. The CDR3 nucleotides are TGTGCCAGCAGCAACCAGGACAGGGTAAACGAGCAGTACTTC.

This clonotype was seen at least ten times. DNA of the CDR3: TGTGCCAGCAGTCCCCAAACAGGGGATCAGCCCCAGCATTTT. Its translation: CASSPQTGDQPQHF. The gene calls are TRBV6-2 or TRBV6-3 and TRBJ1-5; TRBD1 matches 7 bases. Losses at the gene ends were 5 bases for V and 5 bases for J; bases not matched to a gene: 6. Germline V gene data show CDR1 as MNHEY and CDR2 as SVGEGT. The CDR3 length is 14 residues.

This rearrangement joins TRBV30 to TRBJ2-3; D assignment may be TRBD1 or TRBD2 (6 bases each). V was clipped by 2 bases and J by 5 bases, with 8 bases between them. The germline V gene has CDR1 GTSNPN and CDR2 SVGIG (reference sequence). The CDR3 is 12 residues long. The CDR3 spells CAWSRGEDTQYF. The CDR3 nucleotides read TGTGCCTGGAGTAGGGGGGAAGATACGCAGTATTTT.

This clonotype turned up a few times. V usage is TRBV6-1 and J usage is TRBJ2-3; 7 bases agree with TRBD1. Germline V gene lookup returns CDR1 MNHNS and CDR2 SASEGT. CDR3 length equals 15 residues. V lost 6 bases to trimming and J lost 6 bases; unmatched junction nucleotides: 12. CDR3 amino acids: CASSVTRGLLDTQYF. In DNA form, the CDR3 reads TGTGCCAGCAGCGTTACAAGGGGGCTGCTCGATACGCAGTATTTT.

The chain combines TRBV10-2 with TRBJ2-2; TRBD2 matches 11 bases. The CDR3 spans 16 residues. Unmatched junction bases numbered 7, after V lost 3 bases and J lost 7 bases. The germline gives CDR1 WSHSY, CDR2 SAAADI. CDR3 coding DNA: TGCGCCAGCAGTGAAACACTAGCGGGAGCGATCGGGGAGCTGTTTTTT. This codes for CASSETLAGAIGELFF.

This clonotype came up a few times. V and J are TRBV29-1 and TRBJ2-1, with TRBD2 as a possible D gene (6 bases). Germline V gene sequence: CDR1 SQVTM, CDR2 ANQGSEA. The CDR3 runs to 13 residues. V was trimmed by 5 bases and J by 6 bases, leaving 14 bases between them. This CDR3 reads CSVQRQGGNEQFF. The CDR3 DNA reads as TGCAGCGTTCAGCGGCAGGGAGGCAATGAGCAGTTCTTC.